The rows below give T cell receptor beta chains drawn from one sample of a study of OX40 agonist ivuxolimab in advanced cancers. The repertoire was sequenced with immunoSEQ multiplex PCR; TCRdb's copy has only in-frame clones and lacks some. This table has more than 95,000 clones, 91% appearing once. Source: CD4+ or CD8+ T cells sorted from blood, taken in a trial of the OX40 agonist ivuxolimab. The receptors stem from an adult with an advanced solid tumor such as melanoma, head and neck, liver or kidney cancer. CDR3s include the opening cysteine and the closing phenylalanine or tryptophan. Fields, in order: clone size, D gene, V gene, J gene, CDR3 DNA, CDR3 protein. A D gene is named only where the DNA matches it firmly. Some rows have no size entry. The others give once, few or many, or a class for an expanded clone.

once	NA	TRBV14	TRBJ2-7	TGTGCCAGCAGCCTAATCAGACGGGACAATAATGGAGAGCAGTACTTC	CASSLIRRDNNGEQYF
NA	NA	TRBV7-2	TRBJ2-7	TGTGCCAGCAGCACCACGGGACGCGGGGCGGGTCAGTACTTC	CASSTTGRGAGQYF
NA	TRBD1	TRBV28	TRBJ1-2	TGTGCCAGCAGTCTCGAACCCGGACAGGTCCGCTATGGCTACACCTTC	CASSLEPGQVRYGYTF
NA	NA	TRBV6-6	TRBJ1-5	TGTGCCAGCATCTCACAGGGAAGAGGGCAGCCCCAGCATTTT	CASISQGRGQPQHF
NA	NA	TRBV11-1	TRBJ2-1	TGTGCCAGCAGCTCGGGACCGCGAGATGAGCAGTTCTTC	CASSSGPRDEQFF
NA	NA	TRBV7-2	TRBJ2-7	TGTGCCAGCAGCCCCCCGGGGGTGGGCTACGAGCAGTACTTC	CASSPPGVGYEQYF
NA	NA	TRBV4-3	TRBJ2-3	TGCGCCAGCAGCCAAGAGCAGGGTCTGAGCACAGATACGCAGTATTTT	CASSQEQGLSTDTQYF
NA	NA	TRBV5-1	TRBJ2-5	TGCGCCAGCAGTCCTACTCCAGGGGCCCAAGAGACCCAGTACTTC	CASSPTPGAQETQYF
NA	TRBD2	TRBV15	TRBJ2-3	TGTGCCACCAGCAATCTACTAGGCCCGGGACTAGCGGGAACTAGGACGCAGTATTTT	CATSNLLGPGLAGTRTQYF
NA	NA	TRBV9	TRBJ1-4	TGTGCCAGCAGCGCGGACTCACCAAGGGGAGAAAAACTGTTTTTT	CASSADSPRGEKLFF
NA	NA	TRBV7-2	TRBJ2-1	TGTGCCAGCAGCTTAGGGCTTAAGAATGAGCAGTTCTTC	CASSLGLKNEQFF
once	NA	TRBV28	TRBJ1-2	TGTGCCAGCAGTTTCGGTATTTTAACTAACTATGGCTACACCTTC	CASSFGILTNYGYTF
NA	TRBD1	TRBV7-3	TRBJ2-5	TGTGCCAGCAGTCTACAGGGGGCTACGACCCAGTACTTC	CASSLQGATTQYF
NA	NA	TRBV7-2	TRBJ2-6	TGTGCCAGCAGCCAAGGGATCGCGGGGGCCAACGTCCTGACTTTC	CASSQGIAGANVLTF
NA	NA	TRBV21-1	TRBJ2-6	TGTGCCGGTACGACGGGGCCCTCCTCTGGGGCCAACGTCCTGACTTTC	CAGTTGPSSGANVLTF
once	TRBD2	TRBV7-2	TRBJ2-7	TGTGCCAGCAGCTTAGCGTCGACTAGCGGAACCTACGAGCAGTACTTC	CASSLASTSGTYEQYF
NA	NA	TRBV7-2	TRBJ2-3	TGTGCCAGCAGCTTAAATTCTGCAGATACGCAGTATTTT	CASSLNSADTQYF
NA	NA	TRBV15	TRBJ2-4	TGTGCTACACAACGAGGGGCCAAAAACATTCAGTACTTC	CATQRGAKNIQYF
NA	NA	TRBV7-9	TRBJ1-2	TGTGCCAGCAGCCTTATTAGTACCTATGGCTACACCTTC	CASSLISTYGYTF
NA	TRBD2	TRBV7-2	TRBJ2-2	TGTGCCAGCAGCCTCGGACTAGCGAGCACCGGGGAGCTGTTTTTT	CASSLGLASTGELFF
NA	TRBD2	TRBV28	TRBJ2-1	TGTGCCAGCCGTTGGACGGGAGGGCCCCGGAGCTCCTACAATGAGCAGTTCTTC	CASRWTGGPRSSYNEQFF
NA	NA	TRBV9	TRBJ1-3	TGTGCCAGCAGCGTAGACAGCTCTGGAAACACCATATATTTT	CASSVDSSGNTIYF
NA	NA	TRBV27	TRBJ1-2	TGTGCCAGCAGTTTCCAGGGCGGGTATGGCTACACCTTC	CASSFQGGYGYTF
NA	NA	TRBV6-6	TRBJ2-1	TGTGCCAGCAGTTACGATGGGTCCTCCTACAATGAGCAGTTCTTC	CASSYDGSSYNEQFF
NA	NA	TRBV5-4	TRBJ2-1	TGTGCCAGCAGCATGGTGGACCTCAATGAGCAGTTCTTC	CASSMVDLNEQFF
NA	NA	TRBV11-2	TRBJ1-2	TGTGCCAGCAGTTCCACCGGGGCCTATGGCTACACCTTC	CASSSTGAYGYTF